This T cell receptor beta chain came from a study of naive and memory T cell subsets. This CDR3 spans 18 amino acids. The V and J ends lost 1 base and 0 bases, in that order; junction bases with no gene match: 4. Two oligonucleotides, mixed equimolar, formed the beta constant-region primer covering TRBC1 and TRBC2. TCRdb reprocessed the UMI-ligation and nested PCR reads with MiXCR, giving one entry per CDR3 protein. The table records about 80,000 distinct CDR3 sequences, under 15% of them present only once. This clonotype was seen repeatedly, ten times or more. V is TRBV12-3 or TRBV12-4 and J is TRBJ2-3; 13 bases line up with TRBD2. Input material: central memory CD4+ T cells from blood. This TCR came from a human donor in good health. The CDR3 reads CASSLGTSGSGSTDTQYF. The CDR3, as DNA: TGTGCCAGCAGTTTAGGGACTAGCGGGAGTGGGAGCACAGATACGCAGTATTTT.